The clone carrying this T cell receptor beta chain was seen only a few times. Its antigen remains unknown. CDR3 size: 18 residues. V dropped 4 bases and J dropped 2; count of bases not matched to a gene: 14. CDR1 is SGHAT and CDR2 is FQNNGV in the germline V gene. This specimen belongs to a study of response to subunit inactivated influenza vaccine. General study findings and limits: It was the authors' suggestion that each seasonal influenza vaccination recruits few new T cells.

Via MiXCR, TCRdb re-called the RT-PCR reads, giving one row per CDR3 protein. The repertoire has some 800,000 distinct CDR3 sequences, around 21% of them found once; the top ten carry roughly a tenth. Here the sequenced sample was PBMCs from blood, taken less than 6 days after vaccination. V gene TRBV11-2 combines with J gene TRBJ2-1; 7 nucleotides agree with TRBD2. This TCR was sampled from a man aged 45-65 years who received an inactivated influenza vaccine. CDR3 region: CASSSPGGPRQTYNEQFF. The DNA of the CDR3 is TGTGCCAGCAGCTCCCCGGGGGGACCACGCCAAACCTACAATGAGCAGTTCTTC.